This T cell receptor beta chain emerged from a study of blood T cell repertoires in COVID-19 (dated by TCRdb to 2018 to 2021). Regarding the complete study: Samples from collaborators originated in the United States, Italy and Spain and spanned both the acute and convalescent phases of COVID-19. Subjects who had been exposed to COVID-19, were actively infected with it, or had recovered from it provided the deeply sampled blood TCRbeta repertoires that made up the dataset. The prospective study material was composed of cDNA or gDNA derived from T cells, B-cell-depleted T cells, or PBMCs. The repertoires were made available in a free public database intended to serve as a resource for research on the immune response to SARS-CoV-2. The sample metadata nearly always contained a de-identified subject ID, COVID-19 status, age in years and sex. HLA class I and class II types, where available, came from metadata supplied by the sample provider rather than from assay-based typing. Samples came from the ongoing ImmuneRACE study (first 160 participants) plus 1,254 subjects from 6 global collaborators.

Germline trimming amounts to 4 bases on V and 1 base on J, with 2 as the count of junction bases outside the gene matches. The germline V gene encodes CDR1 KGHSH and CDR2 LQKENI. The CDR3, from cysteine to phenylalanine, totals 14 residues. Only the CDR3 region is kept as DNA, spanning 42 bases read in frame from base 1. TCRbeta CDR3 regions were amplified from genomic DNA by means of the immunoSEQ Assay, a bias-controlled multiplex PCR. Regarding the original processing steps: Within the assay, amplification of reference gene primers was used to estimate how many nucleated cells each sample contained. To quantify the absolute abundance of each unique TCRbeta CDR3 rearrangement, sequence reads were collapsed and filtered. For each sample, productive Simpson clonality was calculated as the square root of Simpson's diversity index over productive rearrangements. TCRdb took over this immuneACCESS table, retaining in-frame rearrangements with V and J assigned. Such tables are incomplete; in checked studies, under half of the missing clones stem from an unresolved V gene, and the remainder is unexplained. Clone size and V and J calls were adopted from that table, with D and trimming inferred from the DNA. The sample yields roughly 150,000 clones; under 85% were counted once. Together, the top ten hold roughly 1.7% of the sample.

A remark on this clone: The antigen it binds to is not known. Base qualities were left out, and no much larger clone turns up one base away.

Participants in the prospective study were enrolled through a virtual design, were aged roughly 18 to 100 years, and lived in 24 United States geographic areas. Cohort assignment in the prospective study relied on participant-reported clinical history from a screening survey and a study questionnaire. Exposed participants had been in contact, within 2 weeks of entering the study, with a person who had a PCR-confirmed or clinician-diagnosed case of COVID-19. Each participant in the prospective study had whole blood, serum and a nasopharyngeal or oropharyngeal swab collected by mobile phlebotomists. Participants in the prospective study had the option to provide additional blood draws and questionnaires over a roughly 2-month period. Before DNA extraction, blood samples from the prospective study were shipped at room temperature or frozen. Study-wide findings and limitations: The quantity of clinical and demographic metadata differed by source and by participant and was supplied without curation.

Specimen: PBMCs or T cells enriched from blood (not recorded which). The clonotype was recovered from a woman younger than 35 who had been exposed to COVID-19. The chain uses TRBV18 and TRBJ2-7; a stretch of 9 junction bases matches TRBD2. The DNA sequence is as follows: TGTGCCAGCTCACAGACTAGCGGTTCCTACGAGCAGTACTTC. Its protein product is CASSQTSGSYEQYF. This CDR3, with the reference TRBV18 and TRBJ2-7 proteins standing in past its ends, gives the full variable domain NAGVMQNPRHLVRRRGQEARLRCSPMKGHSHVYWYRQLPEEGLKFMVYLQKENIIDESGMPKERFSAEFPKEGPSILRIQQVVRGDSAAYFCASSQTSGSYEQYFGPGTRLTVT.